The present entry profiles one T cell receptor beta chain with its context. Measured with immunoSEQ multiplex PCR; TCRdb has only the in-frame clones, and not every one. Of under 75,000 clones in the sample, approximately 79% were seen once. This record belongs to a study of T cells in tumors after PD-1 blockade. Study in general: Each patient got pembrolizumab 200 mg every 3 weeks or cemiplimab 350 mg every 2 weeks. Some patients also took daily vismodegib 150 mg during anti-PD-1 treatment.

The germline V gene has CDR1 SGHVS and CDR2 FNYEAQ. The CDR3 covers 17 residues. The ends lost 5 bases at V and 0 bases at J; junction bases unmatched: 8. Template: tumor biopsy or peripheral blood genomic DNA, roughly 550-6,500 ng per sample. This sequence was found in a human donor with basal cell carcinoma. Sample: PBMCs, taken after anti-PD-1 treatment. The chain employs TRBV7-6 and TRBJ1-2; 11 bases map to TRBD1. CDR3 sequence reads: CASSQWDRGVTNYGYTF. Here the CDR3 DNA reads TGTGCCAGCAGCCAATGGGACAGGGGGGTAACTAACTATGGCTACACCTTC.